This TCR beta chain was captured by sequencing in a study of OX40 agonist ivuxolimab in advanced cancers. Across the study: Six ivuxolimab dose levels, 0.01 to 10 mg/kg, were given intravenously every 2 weeks.

Repertoires were generated with immunoSEQ multiplex PCR, while TCRdb's copy carries only in-frame clones and drops some. The table has some 71,000 clones, 84% seen once. This clone is a singleton in its sample. Researchers took blood at baseline, on cycle 4 day 1, and on cycle 7 day 1. The CDR3 length is 14 residues. After removal of 2 bases from V and 7 bases from J, the junction contained 5 bases not matched to a gene. Germline V gives CDR1 KGHSH, CDR2 LQKENI. The source of this sequence is an adult with an advanced solid tumor such as melanoma, head and neck, liver or kidney cancer. The specimen comprised CD4+ or CD8+ T cells sorted from blood, sampled in a trial of the OX40 agonist ivuxolimab. This chain connects TRBV18 to TRBJ1-3, with 7 bases fitting TRBD1. The CDR3 bases are TGTGCCAGCTCACCAGAGACAGGGACTAACACCATATATTTT. Translating gives CASSPETGTNTIYF.